This is a list of T cell receptor beta chains from one sample in a study of PD-1 blockade in classical Hodgkin lymphoma. The data were produced by immunoSEQ multiplex PCR, yet TCRdb's version contains in-frame clones alone and is incomplete. The sample holds some 96,000 clones, 81% seen once. The material was peripheral blood mononuclear cells (PBMCs), obtained before the second cycle of nivolumab. Every receptor here comes from a human donor with classical Hodgkin lymphoma. Both conserved end residues are part of each CDR3. The order of the fields is clone size, D gene, J gene, V gene, CDR3 protein, CDR3 DNA. A D gene is named only where the DNA matches it firmly. Size is omitted from some rows. Given values are once, few, many or a class for expanded clones.

NA,TRBD1,TRBJ1-1,TRBV6-1,CASEGQPNTEAFF,TGTGCCAGCGAGGGACAGCCGAACACTGAAGCTTTCTTT
NA,NA,TRBJ2-7,TRBV28,CASGGYEQYF,TGTGCCAGCGGGGGGTACGAGCAGTACTTC
NA,NA,TRBJ1-5,TRBV7-2,CASSLLGVNQPQHF,TGTGCCAGCAGCCTACTGGGGGTAAATCAGCCCCAGCATTTT
NA,NA,TRBJ2-3,TRBV28,CASSPQGPNTDTQYF,TGTGCCAGCAGTCCACAGGGCCCTAACACAGATACGCAGTATTTT
NA,NA,TRBJ2-1,TRBV18,CASGPGLPSYNEQFF,TGTGCCAGCGGGCCGGGACTGCCCTCCTACAATGAGCAGTTCTTC
NA,TRBD1,TRBJ1-1,TRBV5-4,CASSLYGQGNTEAFF,TGTGCCAGCAGCCTATATGGACAGGGGAACACTGAAGCTTTCTTT
NA,NA,TRBJ2-2,TRBV5-4,CASSIDGGRNTGELFF,TGTGCCAGCAGCATCGACGGGGGTCGAAACACCGGGGAGCTGTTTTTT
NA,NA,TRBJ2-7,TRBV28,CASWGNSYEQYF,TGTGCCAGCTGGGGAAACTCCTACGAGCAGTACTTC
NA,TRBD2,TRBJ2-7,TRBV27,CATSRGLPSYEQYF,TGTGCCACCAGTCGGGGACTACCTTCTTACGAGCAGTACTTC
NA,TRBD1,TRBJ2-1,TRBV7-6,CASSPGTETYNEQFF,TGTGCCAGCAGCCCAGGGACAGAAACTTACAATGAGCAGTTCTTC
NA,NA,TRBJ1-2,TRBV28,CASSLGDGGLYGYTF,TGTGCCAGCAGTTTAGGGGACGGAGGACTATATGGCTACACCTTC
NA,NA,TRBJ1-1,TRBV18,CASSGNWDTEAFF,TGTGCCAGCTCCGGTAATTGGGACACTGAAGCTTTCTTT
NA,NA,TRBJ2-3,TRBV5-1,CASSLGRLAGTDTQYF,TGCGCCAGCAGCTTGGGACGGTTAGCGGGCACAGATACGCAGTATTTT
NA,TRBD1,TRBJ2-3,TRBV5-4,CARSDRGGDTQYF,TGTGCCCGCTCGGACAGGGGTGGGGATACGCAGTATTTT
NA,TRBD2,TRBJ2-1,TRBV5-6,CASSPLAGGRYNEQFF,TGTGCCAGCAGCCCCCTGGCGGGAGGTAGGTACAATGAGCAGTTCTTC
NA,NA,TRBJ2-3,TRBV4-2,CASSRAPGYTDTQYF,TGTGCCAGCAGCCGTGCCCCGGGATACACAGATACGCAGTATTTT
NA,NA,TRBJ2-2,TRBV7-2,CASSQSYTGELFF,TGTGCCAGCAGCCAAAGTTACACCGGGGAGCTGTTTTTT
once,TRBD2,TRBJ2-5,TRBV5-1,CASSPPLAGGGETQYF,TGCGCCAGCAGCCCCCCCCTAGCGGGAGGGGGTGAGACCCAGTACTTC
NA,NA,TRBJ2-2,TRBV11-2,CAIAGTGPWELFF,TGTGCCATCGCGGGGACTGGGCCCTGGGAGCTGTTTTTT
once,NA,TRBJ1-1,TRBV28,CATNTSPLNTEAFF,TGTGCCACCAACACCTCTCCTTTGAACACTGAAGCTTTCTTT
NA,NA,TRBJ2-1,TRBV6-6,CASSSSEPGSYNEQFF,TGTGCCAGCAGTTCAAGCGAACCCGGCTCCTACAATGAGCAGTTCTTC
NA,NA,TRBJ2-2,TRBV5-4,CASSSGGARTTGELFF,TGTGCCAGCAGCTCCGGGGGAGCGAGGACCACCGGGGAGCTGTTTTTT
few,NA,TRBJ2-1,TRBV29-1,CSVVLSANEQFF,TGCAGCGTTGTTTTAAGTGCGAATGAGCAGTTCTTC
few,NA,TRBJ1-2,TRBV28,CASTDDSYGYTF,TGTGCCAGCACCGACGACAGCTATGGCTACACCTTC
NA,NA,TRBJ2-6,TRBV5-1,CASSLMSGANVLTF,TGCGCCAGCAGCTTGATGTCTGGGGCCAACGTCCTGACTTTC
NA,TRBD1,TRBJ2-2,TRBV5-1,CASRTGTTGDTGELFF,TGCGCCAGCCGCACCGGTACGACAGGGGATACCGGGGAGCTGTTTTTT
NA,NA,TRBJ2-3,TRBV29-1,CSGNTQGRDTQYF,TGCAGCGGGAACACTCAGGGGAGGGATACGCAGTATTTT
NA,NA,TRBJ2-1,TRBV20-1,CSTSLNEQFF,TGCAGTACCAGTCTCAATGAGCAGTTCTTC
NA,TRBD1,TRBJ2-3,TRBV19,CASSKQGPGDTQYF,TGTGCCAGTAGTAAACAGGGGCCCGGTGATACGCAGTATTTT
once,NA,TRBJ2-3,TRBV4-3,CASSQDAGSVDTQYF,TGCGCCAGCAGCCAGGACGCGGGATCGGTGGATACGCAGTATTTT
NA,TRBD2,TRBJ2-1,TRBV19,CASSLLAGGVSTYNEQFF,TGTGCCAGTAGCTTATTAGCGGGAGGTGTTAGCACCTACAATGAGCAGTTCTTC
NA,NA,TRBJ1-1,TRBV2,CASTLDLLNTEAFF,TGTGCCAGCACCCTCGACCTATTGAACACTGAAGCTTTCTTT
NA,TRBD1,TRBJ1-5,TRBV5-8,CASRTSPGTGEFQPQHF,TGTGCCAGCAGAACCTCTCCCGGGACAGGGGAATTTCAGCCCCAGCATTTT
many,TRBD2,TRBJ2-5,TRBV30,CASSLGLAGETQYF,TGTGCCTCATCATTGGGACTAGCGGGAGAGACCCAGTACTTC
NA,TRBD2,TRBJ2-3,TRBV27,CASCRAGGPSDTQYF,TGTGCCAGTTGCCGAGCGGGAGGGCCATCAGATACGCAGTATTTT
NA,TRBD1,TRBJ1-2,TRBV5-1,CASSSAGLRGPGYTF,TGCGCCAGCAGCTCCGCGGGATTGAGGGGGCCAGGCTACACCTTC
NA,TRBD1,TRBJ1-2,TRBV7-3,CASSLQGASPYGYTF,TGTGCCAGCAGCCTTCAGGGGGCGTCCCCCTATGGCTACACCTTC
NA,NA,TRBJ2-7,TRBV30,CAFQAGGRSYEQYF,TGTGCCTTCCAGGCCGGGGGCAGGTCCTACGAGCAGTACTTC
NA,TRBD1,TRBJ1-1,TRBV28,CASRPGGADSEAFF,TGTGCCAGCAGACCAGGGGGCGCAGATAGTGAAGCTTTCTTT
NA,NA,TRBJ1-4,TRBV18,CASSPPGTQRGPLFF,TGTGCCAGCTCACCTCCCGGGACCCAAAGGGGCCCACTGTTTTTT
NA,TRBD2,TRBJ2-2,TRBV19,CASSGLVGGTGELFF,TGTGCCAGTAGTGGACTAGTAGGTGGTACCGGGGAGCTGTTTTTT
once,TRBD2,TRBJ2-2,TRBV9,CASSGTSGRFTGELFF,TGTGCCAGCAGCGGTACTAGCGGGAGATTTACCGGGGAGCTGTTTTTT
NA,TRBD1,TRBJ2-7,TRBV30,CAWGTGPYEQYF,TGTGCCTGGGGGACAGGACCCTACGAGCAGTACTTC
once,TRBD1,TRBJ1-3,TRBV11-1,CASSAADRGQDTIYF,TGTGCCAGCAGCGCCGCCGACAGGGGTCAGGACACCATATATTTT
few,NA,TRBJ1-5,TRBV11-2,CASSLNGGEQPQHF,TGTGCCAGCAGCTTAAATGGGGGTGAACAGCCCCAGCATTTT
once,NA,TRBJ1-1,TRBV5-4,CASSLAGVGTEAFF,TGTGCCAGCAGCTTGGCAGGGGTCGGCACTGAAGCTTTCTTT
NA,NA,TRBJ2-5,TRBV19,CASSQGRQETQYF,TGTGCCAGTAGCCAGGGCCGCCAAGAGACCCAGTACTTC